Sequencing of this T cell receptor (beta chain) was carried out in a study of T cells in Graves' hyperthyroidism and ophthalmopathy. Broader study findings: Model-based prediction identified ophthalmopathy a median around 6.7 months prior to its onset.

The CDR3 sequence is 18 residues long. RNA transcripts were the template for amplifying TCR beta CDR3 regions. The study used the HTBI primer set for a first-round RT-PCR of the TCR CDR3. From the multiplex PCR reads, TCRdb called clonotypes with MiXCR, one entry per CDR3 protein. Altogether about half a million distinct CDR3 sequences are present, about 20% being singletons, with the ten largest covering approximately 50%. With regard to this clonotype: The target antigen is unknown.

The TCR was taken from a man aged 40-49 years with Graves' ophthalmopathy. Specimen: blood. The chain recombines TRBV3-2 with TRBJ1-5. TRBV3-2 is annotated as a pseudogene. CDR3: CASSQDTRATYSNQPQHF. For the CDR3, the DNA is TGTGCCAGCAGCCAAGATACCAGGGCCACATATAGCAATCAGCCCCAGCATTTT.